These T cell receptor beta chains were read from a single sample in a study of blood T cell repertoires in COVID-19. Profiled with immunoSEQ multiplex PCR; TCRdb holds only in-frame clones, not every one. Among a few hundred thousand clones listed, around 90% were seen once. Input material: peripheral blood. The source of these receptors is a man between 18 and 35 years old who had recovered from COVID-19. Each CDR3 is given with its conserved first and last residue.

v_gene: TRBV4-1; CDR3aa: CASSRDRGREKLFF
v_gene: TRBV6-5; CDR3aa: CASTRTGAGYTF
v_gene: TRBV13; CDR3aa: CASSLGTGANYGYTF
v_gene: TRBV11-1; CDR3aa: CASSPGRGYGYTF
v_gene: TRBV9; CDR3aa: CASSAGHSYEQYF
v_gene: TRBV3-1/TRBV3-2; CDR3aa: CASSRQGVRSPLHF
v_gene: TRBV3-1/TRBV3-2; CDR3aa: CASSPPGQREVPFF
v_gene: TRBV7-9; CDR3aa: CASSSPSGHSPYEQYF
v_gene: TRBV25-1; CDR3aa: CASGGANRVGAFF
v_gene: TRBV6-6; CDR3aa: CASSYGQGFYNEQFF
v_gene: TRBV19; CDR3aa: CASSAPQGDGNQPQHF
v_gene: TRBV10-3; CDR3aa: CAIRGSASYNEQFF
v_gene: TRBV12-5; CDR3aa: CASGLAIDTSGAYNEQFF
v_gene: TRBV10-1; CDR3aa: CASSESGLAETQYF
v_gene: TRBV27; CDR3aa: CASSPMGGYEQYF
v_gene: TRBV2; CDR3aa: CASSVWGTSGDYNEQFF
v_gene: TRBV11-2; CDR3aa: CASSLVRRDGRETQYF
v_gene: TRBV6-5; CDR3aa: CASSYQVAGWNEQYF
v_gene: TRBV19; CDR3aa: CASGDRERSPLHF
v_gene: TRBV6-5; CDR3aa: CASSFGGEGPQHF
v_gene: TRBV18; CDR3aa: CASSPTGRPPYEQYF
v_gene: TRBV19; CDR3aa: CANSISPSTGYGYTF
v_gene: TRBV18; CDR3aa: CASSPRGSVGTEAFF
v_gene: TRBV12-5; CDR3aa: CASGPQGWLTEAFF
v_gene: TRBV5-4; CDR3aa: CASSRGTSGSQETQYF
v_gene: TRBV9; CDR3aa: CASSIGTGGGQETQYF
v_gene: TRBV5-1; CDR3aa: CASSPGTSGGTEQFF
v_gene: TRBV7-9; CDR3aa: CASSPQISNTEAFF
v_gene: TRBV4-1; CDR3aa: CASKEGNTGELFF
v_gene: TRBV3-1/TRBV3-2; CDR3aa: CASSQGGRFTGGGSGANVLTF
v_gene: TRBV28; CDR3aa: CASSLYQTGELFF
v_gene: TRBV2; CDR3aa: CASSGIRTGAPQETQYF
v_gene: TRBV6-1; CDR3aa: CASSEAHSTGYISYEQYF
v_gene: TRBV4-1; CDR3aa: CASSQADRVHGYTF
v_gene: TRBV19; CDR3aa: CASSVPGISYEQYF
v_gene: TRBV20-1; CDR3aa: CSASRQGLETQYF
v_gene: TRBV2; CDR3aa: CATGGLNDIHYEQYF